These 6 T cell receptor beta chains came from one sample sequenced in a study of cytomegalovirus exposure and HLA in healthy donors. The PCR was carried out with 60 Vbeta primers and 13 Jbeta primers. TCRdb keeps only in-frame clones here, not all; method: immunoSEQ multiplex PCR. The profile shows 150,000 to 180,000 clones, around 83% of them singletons. Sequenced sample: PBMCs. These receptors came from a woman younger than 35 in good health and CMV-seronegative.

This clone was counted once. This chain uses TRBV5-8 with TRBJ2-1; TRBD2 matches 8 bases. Germline V CDR1 and CDR2: SGHTS, YDEGEE. V shed 7 bases and J 10 bases; nucleotides not matched to a gene: 16. The CDR3 totals 15 residues. The DNA of the CDR3 is TGTGCCAGCCAGCTTCGGATAGCGGGGACATCCGAGCAGTTCTTC. Translated, it gives CASQLRIAGTSEQFF.

The chain has TRBV7-2 and TRBJ1-4; TRBD1 is a possible D gene (5 bases). The germline gives CDR1 SGHTA, CDR2 FQGNSA. CDR3 size: 15 residues. V lost 1 base, J lost 7 bases, and 13 bases lay in between. The CDR3 DNA reads TGTGCCAGCAGCTTAGGGGGGGGGTCCGCTGAAAAACTGTTTTTT. The encoded protein is CASSLGGGSAEKLFF.

The genes are TRBV18 and TRBJ1-5; 7 bases match TRBD1. The CDR3 extends over 18 amino acids. CDR1 and CDR2 from the germline V gene are KGHSH and LQKENI. V shed 1 base, J shed 3 bases, and the junction held 12 bases outside the gene matches. CDR3 sequence reads: CASSPRRQGVGTNQPQHF. In DNA, the CDR3 is TGTGCCAGCTCACCACGCAGGCAGGGGGTAGGTACCAATCAGCCCCAGCATTTT.

The rearrangement uses TRBV28 and TRBJ1-5, with D perhaps matching TRBD1 (6 bases). V dropped 10 bases and J dropped 5 bases, with 18 bases sitting between them. CDR3 length: 14 residues. Germline lookup yields CDR1 MDHEN and CDR2 SYDVKM. The CDR3 DNA sequence: TGTGCCACCGTTAGGGGGGGGCCTGATCAGCCCCAGCATTTT. Translation gives CATVRGGPDQPQHF.

CDR3 bases: TGTGCCTGGAGTAACGACCCCGGGACTTGCGTGACCCAGTACTTC. Its translation: CAWSNDPGTCVTQYF. The J gene is TRBJ2-5, the V gene TRBV30, with D possibly TRBD2 on 6 matching bases. Germline-derived CDR1 and CDR2 are GTSNPN and SVGIG (reference sequence). The V end was cut by 2 bases, the J end by 7 bases, with 20 bases between. The CDR3 totals 15 residues.

The gene calls are TRBV7-2 and TRBJ1-2, with D possibly being TRBD1 (6 bases). The V and J ends lost 1 base and 6 bases respectively, with 9 bases between them. This CDR3 spans 13 amino acids. Per germline, CDR1 SGHTA and CDR2 FQGNSA. Written as DNA, the CDR3 is TGTGCCAGCAGCTTAGGGCAGGGGAATGGCTACACCTTC. As protein: CASSLGQGNGYTF. Supplemented by reference TRBV7-2 and TRBJ1-2, the full variable domain reads GAGVSQSPSNKVTEKGKDVELRCDPISGHTALYWYRQSLGQGLEFLIYFQGNSAPDKSGLPSDRFSAERTGGSVSTLTIQRTQQEDSAVYLCASSLGQGNGYTFGSGTRLTVV.